This T cell receptor (beta chain) comes out of a study of blood T cell repertoires in COVID-19. For the study at large: Material from acute and convalescent COVID-19 was sourced from the United States, Italy and Spain. The analysed material was cDNA or gDNA that came from T cells, B-cell-depleted T cells, or PBMCs.

Per the study methods: From reference gene primer amplification, estimates of nucleated cell counts were derived. Only in-frame clones appear in the TCRdb table, and some are missing; sequencing was by immunoSEQ multiplex PCR. V, J and clone size are taken as reported in that table, and D and trimming were inferred from the DNA itself. The top ten hold about 9.7% of the sample, which has 150,000 to 200,000 clones, about 86% seen once. This TCR came from a middle-aged man with active or convalescent COVID-19. Sequenced sample: peripheral blood.

CDR3 DNA sequence: TGTGCCAGCAGTAGACGGGACAGGGGAGTTCTCCACTTT. It specifies CASSRRDRGVLHF. The chain links TRBV27 to TRBJ1-6, with 10 nucleotides matching TRBD1. CDR3 length: 13 residues. The junction had 8 bases not matched to a gene; V was cut back by 5 bases and J by 16 bases. Per germline, CDR1 MNHEY and CDR2 SMNVEV (reference sequence).